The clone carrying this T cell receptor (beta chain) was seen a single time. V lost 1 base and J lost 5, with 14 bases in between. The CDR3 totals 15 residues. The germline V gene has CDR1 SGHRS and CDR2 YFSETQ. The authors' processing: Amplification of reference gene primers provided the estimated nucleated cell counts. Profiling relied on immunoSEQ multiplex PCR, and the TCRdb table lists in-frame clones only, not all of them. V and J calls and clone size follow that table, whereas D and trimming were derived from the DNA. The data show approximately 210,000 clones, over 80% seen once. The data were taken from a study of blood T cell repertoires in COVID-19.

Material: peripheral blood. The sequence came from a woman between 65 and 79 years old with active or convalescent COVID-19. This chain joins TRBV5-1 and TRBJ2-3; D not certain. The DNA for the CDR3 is TGCGCCAGCAGCTTGTTCCTAGGCAGCGAAGATACGCAGTATTTT. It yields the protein CASSLFLGSEDTQYF.